This T cell receptor (beta chain) was identified during a study of T cell changes during pregnancy in multiple sclerosis. TCRdb keeps only in-frame clones here, not all; method: immunoSEQ multiplex PCR. This table holds about 38,000 clones, around 90% found once. This TCR was recovered from a female donor in good health, enrolled as a control in a pregnancy study. The sequencing used CD4+ T cells from peripheral blood mononuclear cells, collected after pregnancy.

The CDR3: CASSQRLTGNDYGYTF. CDR3 nucleotides: TGCGCCAGCAGCCAACGCCTGACAGGGAACGACTATGGCTACACCTTC. The chain has TRBV4-1 and TRBJ1-2; 7 bases map to TRBD1. V was clipped by 2 bases and J by 3 bases; unmatched bases: 9. CDR1 MGHRA and CDR2 YSYEKL come from the germline V gene. The CDR3 is 16 residues long.